This T cell receptor beta chain was obtained from a study of T cell repertoires in cytomegalovirus infection. Study at large: From public TCR beta signatures came an indication of both CMV infection and matching HLA type.

A single record per CDR3 protein comes from TCRdb applying MiXCR to the reads. The data hold around 300,000 distinct CDR3 sequences, with over 7.5% observed a single time. This clonotype showed up many times. Its antigen remains unidentified. General study points: Cumulative public TCR beta family frequency identified carriers of CMV plus the relevant HLA. The response measured ex vivo was dominated by TCR beta clonotypes (HLA-C-restricted and CMV-specific).

The material sequenced was PBMCs. The source of this sequence is a human donor in good health (CMV status not recorded). Some clones in this sample may be carry-over from other donors' samples.

This CDR3 reads CASSRGRGSSGNTIYF. DNA of the CDR3: TGTGCCAGCAGCCGGGGGAGGGGGTCGTCAGGAAACACCATATATTTT. V gene TRBV11-2 combines with J gene TRBJ1-3, with D possibly matching TRBD1 (6 bases). V shed 5 bases and J shed 4 bases, with 18 bases lying between them. CDR1 SGHAT and CDR2 FQNNGV come from the germline V gene. The CDR3 sequence is 16 residues long. Looking up the rest from reference TRBV11-2 and TRBJ1-3 gives the full variable domain: EAGVAQSPRYKIIEKRQSVAFWCNPISGHATLYWYQQILGQGPKLLIQFQNNGVVDDSQLPKDRFSAERLKGVDSTLKIQPAKLEDSAVYLCASSRGRGSSGNTIYFGEGSWLTVV.